The T cell receptor (beta chain) described here comes from a study of cytomegalovirus exposure and HLA in healthy donors. As for this clone: The antigen remains undetermined.

This CDR3 spans 15 amino acids. Per germline, CDR1 SGHVS and CDR2 FNYEAQ. The V end lost 4 bases, the J end lost 1 base, and 13 bases lay between the germline ends. Researchers ran the PCR with 60 Vbeta and 13 Jbeta primers. Generated by immunoSEQ multiplex PCR, the TCRdb table keeps only in-frame clones and is missing some. This repertoire shows 150,000 to 200,000 clones, over 60% found once; its top ten account for around 0.96%. The study, taken as a whole, reports: The study put around 180 TCR beta chains on its list as cytomegalovirus-associated. Earlier analysis found most TCR beta V segments productive about 90% or about 30% of the time.

The rearrangement links TRBV7-6 to TRBJ1-1, with D possibly TRBD1 on 6 matching bases. The material sequenced was PBMCs. This clonotype was obtained from a woman aged 45-65 years in good health and CMV-seropositive. The CDR3 nucleotides are TGTGCCAGCAGCTCAAGGGGAGGGGGGAACACTGAAGCTTTCTTT. Its translation: CASSSRGGGNTEAFF.